This T cell receptor (beta chain) is drawn from a study of T cells in Graves' hyperthyroidism and ophthalmopathy. V was pared by 1 base and J by 0 bases, with 16 bases between. CDR3 size: 17 residues. Germline lookup yields CDR1 DFQATT and CDR2 SNEGSKA (reference sequence). The study, taken as a whole, reports: From stable hyperthyroidism, ophthalmopathy was separated by a 13 V-J model. Blood also carried most thyroid clonotypes expanded above 0.001. The model forecast ophthalmopathy, anticipating it by a median around 6.9 months before onset.

A few counts support this clonotype. Antigen unknown. Researchers defined stable Graves' hyperthyroidism as no ophthalmopathy progression within 18 months. RNA transcripts yielded amplified TCR beta CDR3 regions. TCR CDR3 regions were first amplified by RT-PCR with HTBI primers. A single record per CDR3 protein comes from TCRdb applying MiXCR to the multiplex PCR reads. The sample includes about 360,000 distinct CDR3 sequences, just under 25% of them seen just once. Sequences were obtained from blood. The sequence came from a man aged 50 to 59 with Graves' hyperthyroidism. The chain joins TRBV20-1 to TRBJ2-1, with D tentatively TRBD2 (5 bases). Here the CDR3 DNA reads TGCAGTGCTAGAGTTGTAGGTGGGAGAGACTCCTACAATGAGCAGTTCTTC. Amino acids: CSARVVGGRDSYNEQFF.